Below are 31 T cell receptor beta chains sequenced from a single sample in a study of Ad26.COV2.S vaccination and SARS-CoV-2 variants. The assay was immunoSEQ multiplex PCR, and TCRdb's table has in-frame clones only and misses some. This sample has some 340,000 clones, with 85% found just once. Treatment defined: about 20 received Ad26.COV2.S at low or high dose, single or two shots; roughly 5 received placebo; per-sample allocation not given. Samples were taken on day 63 after the first vaccine or placebo injection. Sequenced here: peripheral blood, sampled in a trial of Ad26.COV2.S vaccine versus placebo. The receptors shown here come from a person aged 18-60 years who received the Ad26.COV2.S COVID-19 vaccine or a placebo.

The chain links TRBV27 to TRBJ2-1, with TRBD2 identical over 11 bases. Germline CDR1 reads MNHEY; CDR2 reads SMNVEV (reference sequence). V was clipped by 7 bases and J by 4 bases; unmatched bases: 12. The CDR3 is 17 amino acids. CDR3 DNA sequence: TGTGCCAGCAACCGGAGGGCCACTAGCGGGGGTTACAATGAGCAGTTCTTC. Encoded protein: CASNRRATSGGYNEQFF.

This chain joins TRBV7-8 and TRBJ1-1, with D tentatively TRBD1 (5 bases). V lost 1 base, J lost 6 bases, and 9 bases lay in between. This CDR3 is 13 amino acids long. CDR1 is SGHVS, CDR2 FQNEAQ, per germline. The CDR3 sequence is CASSLVRGAEAFF. DNA of the CDR3: TGTGCCAGCAGCTTAGTTAGGGGCGCTGAAGCTTTCTTT.

The rearrangement uses TRBV30 and TRBJ1-6, with unresolved D. Trimming took off 5 bases at V and 0 bases at J, with 5 bases between the two ends. The germline gives CDR1 GTSNPN, CDR2 SVGIG (reference sequence). CDR3 length: 13 residues. DNA for the CDR3: TGTGCCTGGGCCCCCTCCTATAATTCACCCCTCCACTTT. Protein sequence: CAWAPSYNSPLHF.

This clone was detected only a few times. The chain links TRBV19 to TRBJ2-1, with TRBD2 identical over 11 bases. This CDR3 comprises 16 residues. V lost 5 bases to trimming and J lost 5 bases; unmatched junction nucleotides: 8. Germline CDR1 and CDR2: LNHDA and SQIVND (reference sequence). CDR3 in amino acids: CASSDLSGGDHNEQFF. The CDR3 nucleotides read TGTGCCAGTAGTGATCTTAGCGGGGGGGATCACAATGAGCAGTTCTTC.

This rearrangement joins TRBV5-1 to TRBJ1-2; D remains ambiguous. V lost 7 bases and J 0 bases, leaving 16 bases between the germline ends. Germline CDR1 and CDR2: SGHRS and YFSETQ. This CDR3 comprises 15 residues. The CDR3 sequence: CASRTASEANYGYTF. CDR3 bases: TGCGCCAGCCGGACCGCCAGTGAAGCTAACTATGGCTACACCTTC.

CDR3 protein: CSVDLDVEAFF. The CDR3 DNA sequence: TGCAGCGTTGATCTGGACGTAGAAGCTTTCTTT. V gene TRBV29-1 combines with J gene TRBJ1-1; D is uncertain. CDR1 and CDR2 (germline): SQVTM, ANQGSEA. Trimming stripped 3 bases from V and 8 bases from J, with 10 bases between. CDR3 length equals 11 residues.

V usage is TRBV19 and J usage is TRBJ1-2, with D hard to call. From germline, CDR1 is LNHDA and CDR2 SQIVND (reference sequence). V dropped 5 bases and J dropped 5 bases, with 21 bases sitting between them. This CDR3 has 16 amino acids. This CDR3 reads CASSYSGVGLRYGYTF. The CDR3 DNA is TGTGCCAGTAGTTACTCGGGAGTTGGACTCCGGTATGGCTACACCTTC.

This clone has only one observation. The chain couples TRBV20-1 to TRBJ2-7; D is unclear. Germline V gives CDR1 DFQATT, CDR2 SNEGSKA (reference sequence). Trimming left V 3 bases short and J 2 bases short, with 5 bases between. This CDR3 comprises 11 residues. This CDR3 reads CSASRTYEQYF. DNA of the CDR3: TGCAGTGCTAGTAGGACCTACGAGCAGTACTTC.

This clone showed up just once. The chain employs TRBV4-1 and TRBJ1-5; D is possibly TRBD1 (6 bases). Germline CDR1 reads MGHRA; CDR2 reads YSYEKL. The CDR3 length is 15 residues. The ends were cut back, 1 base at V and 1 base at J, with 8 bases in the middle. CDR3 sequence (DNA): TGCGCCAGCAGCCAAGTCACAGGGAGCAATCAGCCCCAGCATTTT. The encoded protein is CASSQVTGSNQPQHF.

This clone was observed once. The chain uses TRBV7-3 and TRBJ1-2, with TRBD1 identical over 7 bases. J lost 3 bases, V lost 5 bases, and 27 bases had no gene match. This CDR3 has 21 residues. The germline V gene has CDR1 SGHTA and CDR2 FQGTGA. The CDR3 sequence is CASSPSLTGTANPRGDYGYTF. DNA for the CDR3: TGTGCCAGCAGCCCTAGCTTAACCGGGACAGCGAATCCTCGGGGGGACTATGGCTACACCTTC.

The gene calls are TRBV27 and TRBJ2-5; a weak D match, TRBD1 (5 bases). Germline assignment: CDR1 MNHEY and CDR2 SMNVEV (reference sequence). The V end lost 1 base, the J end lost 3 bases, and 6 bases lay between the germline ends. This CDR3 is 13 amino acids long. The CDR3 nucleotides read TGTGCCAGCAGTTTATGGGGCGAAGAGACCCAGTACTTC. As protein: CASSLWGEETQYF.

V is TRBV27 and J is TRBJ1-1; a weak D match, TRBD1 (6 bases). The V gene's germline CDR1 is MNHEY and CDR2 SMNVEV (reference sequence). The CDR3 is made up of 17 amino acids. V lost 3 bases and J lost 0, with 17 bases in between. The CDR3 region is CASSFESPTGMNTEAFF. Here the CDR3 DNA reads TGTGCCAGCAGTTTTGAATCCCCGACAGGTATGAACACTGAAGCTTTCTTT.

This chain joins TRBV11-3 and TRBJ2-7; 10 bases are a match to TRBD1. Germline CDR1 SGHNT, CDR2 YENEEA. CDR3 length: 15 residues. V was clipped by 2 bases and J by 0 bases; unmatched bases: 1. The DNA of the CDR3 is TGTGCCAGCAGCTTACGACAGGGGGCCTCCTACGAGCAGTACTTC. This sequence encodes CASSLRQGASYEQYF.

The chain recombines TRBV20-1 with TRBJ1-1, with no clear D. Germline V gene lookup returns CDR1 DFQATT and CDR2 SNEGSKA (reference sequence). The length of the CDR3 is 12 residues. Trimming took 3 bases from V and 11 from J, leaving 16 bases between them. The CDR3 DNA reads TGCAGTGCTAGTTCGGGCCTCCCACTGGCTTTCTTT. The encoded protein is CSASSGLPLAFF.

The CDR3 region has the DNA TGCGCCAGCAGCTCCCAACAGGGAGGGATTGAAAAACTGTTTTTT. It yields the protein CASSSQQGGIEKLFF. V gene TRBV5-1 combines with J gene TRBJ1-4; D possibly corresponds to TRBD1 (6 bases). Germline V CDR1 and CDR2: SGHRS, YFSETQ. V lost 3 bases to trimming and J lost 7 bases, with 16 bases between them. The CDR3 runs to 15 residues.

This clone has just a few counts. CDR3 in DNA: TGTGCCAGCACCAAGTGGGACCCCTACGAGCAGTACTTC. Encoded protein: CASTKWDPYEQYF. The chain combines TRBV28 with TRBJ2-7; D assignment may be TRBD1 or TRBD2 (5 bases each). CDR1 is MDHEN, CDR2 SYDVKM, per germline. The CDR3 loop spans 13 amino acids. V lost 7 bases and J lost 2, with 12 bases in between.

V gene TRBV30 combines with J gene TRBJ2-7; tentatively, D is TRBD1 (5 bases). The CDR3 has 13 residues. The germline V and J ends were trimmed by 0 bases and 3 bases, with 9 bases remaining between them. Germline V gene data show CDR1 as GTSNPN and CDR2 as SVGIG (reference sequence). CDR3 in amino acids: CAWSVGALYEQYF. CDR3 nucleotides: TGTGCCTGGAGTGTAGGGGCGCTCTACGAGCAGTACTTC.

V is TRBV4-2 and J is TRBJ2-3; TRBD2 matches 9 bases. The CDR3 totals 20 residues. Losses at the gene ends were 0 bases for V and 3 bases for J; bases not matched to a gene: 16. The germline V gene has CDR1 LGHNA and CDR2 YNFKEQ. The CDR3 protein is CASSQDRSAGGRLGTDTQYF. In DNA, the CDR3 is TGTGCCAGCAGCCAAGATCGAAGCGCGGGGGGGCGATTGGGAACAGATACGCAGTATTTT.

This chain joins TRBV10-3 and TRBJ1-2; no clear D gene. V lost 1 base, J lost 6 bases, and 15 bases lay in between. Germline CDR1 reads ENHRY; CDR2 reads SYGVKD. The CDR3 runs to 15 residues. CDR3 sequence: CAISEFEDSRHGYTF. The CDR3 DNA sequence: TGTGCCATCAGTGAGTTTGAGGACTCCAGGCATGGCTACACCTTC.

This clone was recorded once. This chain uses TRBV15 with TRBJ2-7; no reliable D call. CDR3 length: 14 residues. The V end lost 0 bases, the J end lost 3 bases, and 9 bases lay between the germline ends. Germline V gene lookup returns CDR1 LNHNV and CDR2 YYDKDF (reference sequence). CDR3 nucleotides: TGTGCCACCAGCAGAGATGTGGCGAGCTACGAGCAGTACTTC. This codes for CATSRDVASYEQYF.

V and J are TRBV5-4 and TRBJ2-5; possible D gene TRBD2, 7 bases. Trimming pared 4 bases from V and 3 bases from J, leaving 13 bases between. In germline, CDR1 is SGHNT, CDR2 YYREEE (reference sequence). The CDR3 loop spans 14 amino acids. CDR3 sequence (DNA): TGTGCCAGCAGCGAGGGGGGGAACAAAGAGACCCAGTACTTC. Translating it yields CASSEGGNKETQYF.

The chain links TRBV27 to TRBJ2-6; 10 bases are a match to TRBD1. Per germline, CDR1 MNHEY and CDR2 SMNVEV (reference sequence). This CDR3 contains 17 residues. The J segment lost 2 bases and the V segment lost 6 bases, leaving 7 bases of the junction unmatched. The CDR3 loop is CASSHGTGVPGANVLTF. As DNA, the CDR3 is TGTGCCAGCAGCCATGGGACAGGGGTACCTGGGGCCAACGTCCTGACTTTC.

This clone was counted once. This chain links TRBV5-4 with TRBJ2-5, with TRBD2 matching over 15 bases. The germline V gene encodes CDR1 SGHNT and CDR2 YYREEE (reference sequence). The CDR3 sequence is 18 residues long. J was trimmed by 1 base and V by 5 bases; bases with no gene match: 9. As DNA, the CDR3 is TGTGCCAGCAGTCCTGGACTAGCGGGGGGGCCCATCCAAGAGACCCAGTACTTC. It yields the protein CASSPGLAGGPIQETQYF.

The V and J genes are TRBV9 and TRBJ2-1; 8 nucleotides line up with TRBD2. Trimming took 4 bases from V and 0 from J; bases not matched to a gene: 9. Germline-derived CDR1 and CDR2 are SGDLS and YYNGEE. The CDR3 spans 17 residues. CDR3 DNA: TGTGCCAGCAGCCCCCGCCGCCGGGGGGGCTCCTACAATGAGCAGTTCTTC. Translating gives CASSPRRRGGSYNEQFF.

This chain uses TRBV11-3 with TRBJ1-4; tentatively, D is TRBD1 (5 bases). V was pared by 6 bases and J by 5 bases, with 13 bases between. From germline, CDR1 is SGHNT and CDR2 YENEEA. This CDR3 has 14 residues. CDR3: CASRETVGNEKLFF. The CDR3 nucleotides read TGTGCCAGCAGGGAGACAGTGGGGAATGAAAAACTGTTTTTT.

The rearrangement links TRBV7-8 to TRBJ2-5; TRBD1 agrees at 7 bases. The junction had 10 bases not matched to a gene; V was cut back by 6 bases and J by 3 bases. CDR1 is SGHVS and CDR2 is FQNEAQ in the germline V gene. The CDR3 is made up of 15 amino acids. Written as DNA, the CDR3 is TGTGCCAGCAGTAGTTACAGGGGTGCGAAAGAGACCCAGTACTTC. Its translation is CASSSYRGAKETQYF. Supplemented by reference TRBV7-8 and TRBJ2-5, the full variable domain reads GAGVSQSPRYKVAKRGQDVALRCDPISGHVSLFWYQQALGQGPEFLTYFQNEAQLDKSGLPSDRFFAERPEGSVSTLKIQRTQQEDSAVYLCASSSYRGAKETQYFGPGTRLLVL.

The chain employs TRBV21-1 and TRBJ2-3; the table's D call TRBD1 went unverified against the DNA. TRBV21-1 is a pseudogene. The CDR3 consists of 17 residues. The CDR3 sequence is CASSRLITQGRRDTQYF. The CDR3 nucleotides are TGTGCCAGCAGCCGGCTTATCACACAGGGGAGGCGAGATACGCAGTATTTT.

V usage is TRBV27 and J usage is TRBJ1-1, with D perhaps matching TRBD1 (6 bases). This CDR3 comprises 16 residues. Germline V gives CDR1 MNHEY, CDR2 SMNVEV (reference sequence). The ends were cut back, 3 bases at V and 0 bases at J, with 14 bases in the middle. The DNA for the CDR3 is TGTGCCAGCAGTTTCGGGAGGACAGAACTGAACACTGAAGCTTTCTTT. This gives the protein CASSFGRTELNTEAFF.

V usage is TRBV27 and J usage is TRBJ2-7; 9 nucleotides line up with TRBD1. CDR3 length equals 14 residues. Trimming took 5 bases from V and 9 from J; bases not matched to a gene: 11. Germline CDR1 MNHEY, CDR2 SMNVEV (reference sequence). In nucleotides, the CDR3 is TGTGCCAGCAGTCCGGGACAGGGACAACTCGGGCAGTACTTC. As protein: CASSPGQGQLGQYF.

J is TRBJ2-5 and V is TRBV3-1 (or the pseudogene TRBV3-2), with 10 bases aligning to TRBD2. V lost 1 base and J lost 4; bases outside the gene matches: 6. The CDR3 is made up of 16 amino acids. CDR1 and CDR2 (germline): LGHDT, YNNKEL (reference sequence). The CDR3 spells CASSQGGAGGRETQYF. The CDR3 bases are TGTGCCAGCAGCCAAGGGGGAGCGGGGGGGCGAGAGACCCAGTACTTC.

The chain carries TRBV10-3 and TRBJ1-2; possibly TRBD1 for D (5 bases). In germline, CDR1 is ENHRY, CDR2 SYGVKD. Trimming left V 2 bases short and J 5 bases short, with 9 bases between. This CDR3 has 13 residues. The CDR3 is CAISEQGGYGYTF. CDR3 bases: TGTGCCATCAGTGAGCAGGGTGGATATGGCTACACCTTC.